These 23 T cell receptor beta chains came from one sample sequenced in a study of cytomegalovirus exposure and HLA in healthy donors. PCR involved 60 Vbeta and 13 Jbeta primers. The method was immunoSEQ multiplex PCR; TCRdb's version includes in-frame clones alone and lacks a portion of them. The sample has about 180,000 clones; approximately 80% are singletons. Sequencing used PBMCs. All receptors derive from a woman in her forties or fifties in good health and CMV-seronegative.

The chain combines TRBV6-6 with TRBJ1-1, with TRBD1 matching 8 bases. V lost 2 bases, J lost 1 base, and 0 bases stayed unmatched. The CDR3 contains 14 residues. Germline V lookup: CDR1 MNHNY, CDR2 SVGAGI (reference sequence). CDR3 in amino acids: CASSYQGANTEAFF. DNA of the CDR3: TGTGCCAGCAGTTACCAGGGGGCGAACACTGAAGCTTTCTTT.

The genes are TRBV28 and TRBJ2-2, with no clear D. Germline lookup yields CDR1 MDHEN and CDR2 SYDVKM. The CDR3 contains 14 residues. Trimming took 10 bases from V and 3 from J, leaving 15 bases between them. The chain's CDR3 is CAISNRVDTGELFF. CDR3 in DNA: TGTGCCATCTCGAATCGGGTGGACACCGGGGAGCTGTTTTTT.

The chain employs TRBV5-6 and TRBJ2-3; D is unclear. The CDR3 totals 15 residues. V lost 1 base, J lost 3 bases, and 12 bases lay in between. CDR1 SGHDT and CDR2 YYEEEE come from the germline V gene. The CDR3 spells CASSLSLIGTDTQYF. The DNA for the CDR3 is TGTGCCAGCAGCTTGTCCCTAATCGGGACAGATACGCAGTATTTT.

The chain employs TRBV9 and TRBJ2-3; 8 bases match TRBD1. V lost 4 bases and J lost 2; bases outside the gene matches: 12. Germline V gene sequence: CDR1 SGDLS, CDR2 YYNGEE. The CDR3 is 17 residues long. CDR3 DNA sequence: TGTGCCAGCAGCTCAATGACAGGGGACATGGCCACAGATACGCAGTATTTT. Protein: CASSSMTGDMATDTQYF.

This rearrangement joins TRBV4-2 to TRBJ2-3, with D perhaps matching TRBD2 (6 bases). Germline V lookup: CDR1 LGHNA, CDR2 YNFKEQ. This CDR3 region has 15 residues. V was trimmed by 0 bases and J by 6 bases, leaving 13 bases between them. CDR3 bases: TGTGCCAGCAGCCAAGATGCCGGGGGATTCGATACGCAGTATTTT. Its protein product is CASSQDAGGFDTQYF.

DNA of the CDR3: TGTGCCAGCAGCTTAGCCCCGGATTTTCCCGAGGGTGGCTACACCTTC. Amino acids: CASSLAPDFPEGGYTF. The gene calls are TRBV7-8 and TRBJ1-2; D remains unclear. Germline V gives CDR1 SGHVS, CDR2 FQNEAQ. This CDR3 has 16 residues. V lost 0 bases to trimming and J lost 7 bases, with 18 bases between them.

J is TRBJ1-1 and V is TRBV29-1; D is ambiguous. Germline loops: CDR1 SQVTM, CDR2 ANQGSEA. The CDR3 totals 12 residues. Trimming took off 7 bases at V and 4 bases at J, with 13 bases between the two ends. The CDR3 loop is CSAYQASTEAFF. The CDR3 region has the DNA TGCAGCGCATATCAGGCGTCCACTGAAGCTTTCTTT.

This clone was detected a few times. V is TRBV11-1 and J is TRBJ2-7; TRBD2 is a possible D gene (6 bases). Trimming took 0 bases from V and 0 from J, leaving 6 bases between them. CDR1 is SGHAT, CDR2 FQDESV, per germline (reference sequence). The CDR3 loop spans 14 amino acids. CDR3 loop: CASSLADYSYEQYF. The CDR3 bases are TGTGCCAGCAGCTTAGCGGACTACTCCTACGAGCAGTACTTC.

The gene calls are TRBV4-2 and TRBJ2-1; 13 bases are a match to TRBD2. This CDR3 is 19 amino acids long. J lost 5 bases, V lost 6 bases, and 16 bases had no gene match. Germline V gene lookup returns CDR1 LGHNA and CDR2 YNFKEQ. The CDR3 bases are TGTGCCAGCAGGAAGGGGGGGGGACTAGCGGGGACGGTTGACAATGAGCAGTTCTTC. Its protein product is CASRKGGGLAGTVDNEQFF.

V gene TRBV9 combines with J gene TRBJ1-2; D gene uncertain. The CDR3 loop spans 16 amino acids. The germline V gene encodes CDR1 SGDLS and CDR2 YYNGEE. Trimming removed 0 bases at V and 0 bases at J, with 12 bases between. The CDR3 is CASSVGSGIANYGYTF. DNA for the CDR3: TGTGCCAGCAGCGTAGGCAGCGGTATCGCTAACTATGGCTACACCTTC.

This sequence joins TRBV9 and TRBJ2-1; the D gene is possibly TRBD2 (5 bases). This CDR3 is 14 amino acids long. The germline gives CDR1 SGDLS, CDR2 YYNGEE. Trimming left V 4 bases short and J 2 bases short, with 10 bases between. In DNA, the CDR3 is TGTGCCAGCAGCTCGTGGGAGACCTACAATGAGCAGTTCTTC. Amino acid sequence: CASSSWETYNEQFF. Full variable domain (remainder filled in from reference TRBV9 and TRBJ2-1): DSGVTQTPKHLITATGQRVTLRCSPRSGDLSVYWYQQSLDQGLQFLIQYYNGEERAKGNILERFSAQQFPDLHSELNLSSLELGDSALYFCASSSWETYNEQFFGPGTRLTVL.

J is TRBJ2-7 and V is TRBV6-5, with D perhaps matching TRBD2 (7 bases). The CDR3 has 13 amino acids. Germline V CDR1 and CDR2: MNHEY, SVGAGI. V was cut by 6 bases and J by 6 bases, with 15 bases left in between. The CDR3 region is CASSRGEGGEQYF. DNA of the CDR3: TGTGCCAGCAGCCGAGGGGAGGGGGGCGAGCAGTACTTC.

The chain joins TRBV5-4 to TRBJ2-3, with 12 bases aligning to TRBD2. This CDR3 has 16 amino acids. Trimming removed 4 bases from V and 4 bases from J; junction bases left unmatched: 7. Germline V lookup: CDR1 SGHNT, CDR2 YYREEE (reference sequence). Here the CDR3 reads CASSPRLAGVSDTQYF. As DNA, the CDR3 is TGTGCCAGCAGCCCGAGACTAGCGGGAGTTTCAGATACGCAGTATTTT.

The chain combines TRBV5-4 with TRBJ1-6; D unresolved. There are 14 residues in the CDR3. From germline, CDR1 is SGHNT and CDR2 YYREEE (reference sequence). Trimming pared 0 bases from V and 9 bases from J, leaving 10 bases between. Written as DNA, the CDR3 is TGTGCCAGCAGCTTGGGGGAGAGAGGTTCACCCCTCCACTTT. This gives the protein CASSLGERGSPLHF.

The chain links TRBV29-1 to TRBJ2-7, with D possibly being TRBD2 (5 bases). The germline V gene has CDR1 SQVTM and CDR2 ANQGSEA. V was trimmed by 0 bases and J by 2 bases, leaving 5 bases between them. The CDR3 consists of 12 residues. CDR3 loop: CSVEEGAYEQYF. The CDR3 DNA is TGCAGCGTTGAAGAGGGAGCCTACGAGCAGTACTTC.

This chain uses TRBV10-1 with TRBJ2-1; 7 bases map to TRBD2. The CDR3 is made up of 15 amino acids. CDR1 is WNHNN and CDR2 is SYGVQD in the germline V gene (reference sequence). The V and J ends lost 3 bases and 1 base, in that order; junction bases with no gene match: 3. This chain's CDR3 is CASSDGGGSYNEQFF. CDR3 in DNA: TGCGCCAGCAGTGACGGCGGGGGATCCTACAATGAGCAGTTCTTC.

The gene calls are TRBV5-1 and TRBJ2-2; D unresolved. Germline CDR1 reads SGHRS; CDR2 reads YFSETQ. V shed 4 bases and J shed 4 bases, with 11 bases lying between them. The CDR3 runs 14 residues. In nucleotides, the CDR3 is TGCGCCAGCAGCAGGCAGACTGCCACCGGGGAGCTGTTTTTT. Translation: CASSRQTATGELFF.

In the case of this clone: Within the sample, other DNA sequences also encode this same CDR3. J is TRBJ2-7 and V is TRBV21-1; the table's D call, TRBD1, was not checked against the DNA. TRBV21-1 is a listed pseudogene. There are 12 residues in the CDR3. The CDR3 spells CANGQAPYEQYF. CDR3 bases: TGTGCCAACGGACAGGCCCCCTACGAACAGTACTTC.

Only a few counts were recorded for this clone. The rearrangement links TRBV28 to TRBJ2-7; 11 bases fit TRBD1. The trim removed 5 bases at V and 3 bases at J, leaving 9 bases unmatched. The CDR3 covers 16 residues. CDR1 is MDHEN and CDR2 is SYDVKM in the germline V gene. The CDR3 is CASSQGGDRGNYEQYF. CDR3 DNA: TGTGCCAGCAGTCAAGGCGGGGACAGGGGGAACTACGAGCAGTACTTC.

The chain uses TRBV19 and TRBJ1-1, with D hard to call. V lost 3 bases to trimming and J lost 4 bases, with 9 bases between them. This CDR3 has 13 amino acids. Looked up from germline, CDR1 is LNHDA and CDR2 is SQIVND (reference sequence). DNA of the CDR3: TGTGCCAGTAGTATTAGGGAGGCCACTGAAGCTTTCTTT. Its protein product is CASSIREATEAFF.

As DNA, the CDR3 is TGTGCCAGCTCACCAGGCTCCGACTCCACAGATACGCAGTATTTT. This codes for CASSPGSDSTDTQYF. This chain joins TRBV18 and TRBJ2-3; D not resolved. The V gene's germline CDR1 is KGHSH and CDR2 LQKENI. Trimming took 2 bases from V and 2 from J, leaving 11 bases between them. The CDR3 is made up of 15 amino acids.

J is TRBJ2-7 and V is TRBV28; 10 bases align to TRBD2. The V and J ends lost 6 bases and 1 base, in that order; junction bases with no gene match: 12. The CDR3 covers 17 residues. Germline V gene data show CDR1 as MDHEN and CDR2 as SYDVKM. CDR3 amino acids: CASSFTGLAGESYEQYF. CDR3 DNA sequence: TGTGCCAGCAGCTTTACGGGGCTAGCGGGAGAGTCCTACGAGCAGTACTTC.

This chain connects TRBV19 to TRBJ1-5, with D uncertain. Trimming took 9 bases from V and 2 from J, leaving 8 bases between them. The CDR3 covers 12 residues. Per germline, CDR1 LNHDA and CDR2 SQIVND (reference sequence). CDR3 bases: TGTGCCAGCGCTCGGGGCAATCAGCCCCAGCATTTT. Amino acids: CASARGNQPQHF.